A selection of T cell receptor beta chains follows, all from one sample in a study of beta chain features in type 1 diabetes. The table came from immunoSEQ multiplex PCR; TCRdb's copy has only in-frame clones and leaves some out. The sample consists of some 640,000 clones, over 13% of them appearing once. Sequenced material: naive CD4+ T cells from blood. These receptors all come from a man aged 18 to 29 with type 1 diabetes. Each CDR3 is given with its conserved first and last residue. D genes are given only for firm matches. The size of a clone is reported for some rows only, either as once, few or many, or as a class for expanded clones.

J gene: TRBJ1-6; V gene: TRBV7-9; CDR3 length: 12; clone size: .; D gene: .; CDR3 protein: CASSPTSVNLHF; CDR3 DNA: TGTGCCAGCAGCCCGACGTCCGTCAACCTCCACTTT
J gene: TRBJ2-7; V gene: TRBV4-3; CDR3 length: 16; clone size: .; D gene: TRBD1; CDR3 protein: CASSQFTGTGFNEQYF; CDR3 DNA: TGCGCCAGCAGCCAATTTACCGGGACAGGGTTCAACGAGCAGTACTTC
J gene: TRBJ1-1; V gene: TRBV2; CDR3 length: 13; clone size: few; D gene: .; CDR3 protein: CASSGSLATEAFF; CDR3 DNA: TGTGCCAGCAGTGGGAGTCTGGCCACTGAAGCTTTCTTT
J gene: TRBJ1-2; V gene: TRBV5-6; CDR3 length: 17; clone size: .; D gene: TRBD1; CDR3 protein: CASSSLGQGSTTSGYTF; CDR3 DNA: TGTGCCAGCAGCTCCTTGGGACAGGGATCTACGACATCTGGCTACACCTTC
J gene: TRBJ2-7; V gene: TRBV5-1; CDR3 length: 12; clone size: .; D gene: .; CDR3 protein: CASRGETARQYF; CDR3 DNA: TGCGCCAGCAGGGGGGAGACGGCGAGGCAGTACTTC
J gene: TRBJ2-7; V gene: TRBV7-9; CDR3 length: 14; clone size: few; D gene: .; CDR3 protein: CASSLEGTSYEQYF; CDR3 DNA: TGTGCCAGCAGCTTAGAGGGCACCTCTTACGAGCAGTACTTC
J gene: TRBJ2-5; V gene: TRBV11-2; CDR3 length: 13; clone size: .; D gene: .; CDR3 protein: CASSLWLRETQYF; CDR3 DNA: TGTGCCAGCAGCTTATGGTTGCGAGAGACCCAGTACTTC
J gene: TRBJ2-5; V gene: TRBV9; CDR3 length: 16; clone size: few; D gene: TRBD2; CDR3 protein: CASSVGLAAYQETQYF; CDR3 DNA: TGTGCCAGCAGCGTTGGACTAGCGGCGTACCAAGAGACCCAGTACTTC
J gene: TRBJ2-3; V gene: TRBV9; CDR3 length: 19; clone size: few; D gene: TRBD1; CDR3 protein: CASSVNPWTGPTDTDTQYF; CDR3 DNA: TGTGCCAGCAGCGTAAACCCCTGGACAGGTCCAACTGACACAGATACGCAGTATTTT
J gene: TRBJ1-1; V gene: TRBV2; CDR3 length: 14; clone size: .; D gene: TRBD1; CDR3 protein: CASNFDRVNTEAFF; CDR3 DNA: TGTGCCAGCAATTTTGACAGGGTGAACACTGAAGCTTTCTTT
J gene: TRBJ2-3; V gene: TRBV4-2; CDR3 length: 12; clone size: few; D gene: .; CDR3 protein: CASSQDIDTQYF; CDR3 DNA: TGTGCCAGCAGCCAAGATATAGATACGCAGTATTTT
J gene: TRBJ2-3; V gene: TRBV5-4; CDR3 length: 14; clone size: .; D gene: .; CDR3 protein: CASSLGPATDTQYF; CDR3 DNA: TGTGCCAGCAGCTTAGGTCCGGCCACAGATACGCAGTATTTT
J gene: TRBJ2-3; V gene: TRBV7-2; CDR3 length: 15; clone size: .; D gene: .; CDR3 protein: CASSPQGVGTDTQYF; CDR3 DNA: TGTGCCAGCAGCCCCCAGGGAGTAGGCACAGATACGCAGTATTTT
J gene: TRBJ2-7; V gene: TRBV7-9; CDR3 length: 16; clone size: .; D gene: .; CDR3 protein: CASRRGQRRGTYEQYF; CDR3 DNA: TGTGCCAGCAGGAGAGGGCAGCGGAGGGGGACCTACGAGCAGTACTTC
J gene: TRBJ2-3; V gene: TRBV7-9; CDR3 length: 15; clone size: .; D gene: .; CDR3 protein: CASSLGRTITDTQYF; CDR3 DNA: TGTGCCAGCAGCTTAGGTAGGACGATCACAGATACGCAGTATTTT